This T cell receptor beta chain was documented in a study of tumor-infiltrating lymphocytes in localized non-small cell lung cancer. Study-level results: Higher tumor T cell infiltration than in uninvolved lung was supported by TCRbeta sequencing.

Worth noting for this clone: What it binds is not known.

The table came from immunoSEQ multiplex PCR; TCRdb's copy has only in-frame clones and leaves some out. There are approximately 12,000 clones in the sample; about four fifths occur only once, and approximately 4.5% lies in the top ten. Germline V lookup: CDR1 SGHAT, CDR2 FQNNGV. CDR3 length equals 14 residues. Deletions cut 5 bases from V and 7 bases from J, with 15 bases between. This receptor was obtained from a human donor with non-small cell lung cancer. Sequencing was carried out using lung tumor tissue. The chain joins TRBV11-2 to TRBJ1-5; a possible D gene is TRBD1 (6 bases). CDR3 bases: TGTGCCAGCAGCCCCCATGGGGGCGGACAGCCCCAGCATTTT. Encoded protein: CASSPHGGGQPQHF.